The T cell receptor (beta chain) under discussion was sequenced for a study of cytomegalovirus exposure and HLA in healthy donors. Study in general: Around 89 million unique TCRs from HLA-typed donors made up an early data release.

Worth noting for this clone: What it binds is unknown.

CDR1 is SGHTA, CDR2 FQGNSA, per germline. The junction had 0 bases not matched to a gene; V was cut back by 0 bases and J by 5 bases. The CDR3 sequence is 13 residues long. PCR was performed using 60 Vbeta and 13 Jbeta primers. The protocol was immunoSEQ multiplex PCR, while the TCRdb copy is restricted to in-frame clones and leaves out a portion. Found here are around 150,000 clones, roughly 80% of them singletons; the top ten hold approximately 1.5%. Study findings and constraints: When presence/absence was analysed, sequencing depth was taken to be roughly uniform across donors. The authors enumerated under 200 TCR beta chains as linked to cytomegalovirus. Certain indistinguishable V segments, among them TRBV6-2 and TRBV6-3, were excluded.

Material for sequencing was PBMCs. The clonotype comes from a girl aged 5 to 17 in good health and CMV-seropositive. V is TRBV7-2 and J is TRBJ2-5, with 7 bases that match TRBD2. CDR3 region: CASSLAGGETQYF. In nucleotides, the CDR3 is TGTGCCAGCAGCTTAGCGGGAGGGGAGACCCAGTACTTC.